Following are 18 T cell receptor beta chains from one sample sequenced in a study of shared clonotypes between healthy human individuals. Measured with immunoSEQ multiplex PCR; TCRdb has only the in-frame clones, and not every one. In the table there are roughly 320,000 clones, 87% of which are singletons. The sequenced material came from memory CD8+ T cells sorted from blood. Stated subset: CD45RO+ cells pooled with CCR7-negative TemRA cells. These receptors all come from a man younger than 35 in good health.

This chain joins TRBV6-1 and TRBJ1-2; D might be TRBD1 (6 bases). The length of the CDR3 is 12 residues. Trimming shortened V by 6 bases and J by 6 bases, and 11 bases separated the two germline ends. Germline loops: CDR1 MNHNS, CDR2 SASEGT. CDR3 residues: CASSTKGDGYTF. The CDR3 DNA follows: TGTGCCAGCAGCACAAAGGGGGATGGCTACACCTTC.

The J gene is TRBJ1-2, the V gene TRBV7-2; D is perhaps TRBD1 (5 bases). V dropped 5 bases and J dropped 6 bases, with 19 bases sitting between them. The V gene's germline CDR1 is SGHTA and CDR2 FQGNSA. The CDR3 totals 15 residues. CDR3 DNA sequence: TGTGCCAGCAGCAAAGACAGCACCCTCGGGAATGGCTACACCTTC. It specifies CASSKDSTLGNGYTF.

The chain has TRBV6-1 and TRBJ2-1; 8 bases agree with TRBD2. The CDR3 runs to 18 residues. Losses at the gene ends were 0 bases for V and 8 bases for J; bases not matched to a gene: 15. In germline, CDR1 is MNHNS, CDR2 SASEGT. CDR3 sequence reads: CASSEARYTAGVFYEQFF. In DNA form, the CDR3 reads TGTGCCAGCAGTGAAGCGCGGTATACAGCGGGAGTTTTTTATGAGCAGTTCTTC.

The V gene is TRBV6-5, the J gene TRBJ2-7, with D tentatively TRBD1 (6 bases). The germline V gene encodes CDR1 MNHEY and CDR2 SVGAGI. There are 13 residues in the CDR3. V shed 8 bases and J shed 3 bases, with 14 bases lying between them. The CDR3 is CASGPGHGYEQYF. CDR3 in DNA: TGTGCCAGCGGGCCGGGACACGGCTACGAGCAGTACTTC.

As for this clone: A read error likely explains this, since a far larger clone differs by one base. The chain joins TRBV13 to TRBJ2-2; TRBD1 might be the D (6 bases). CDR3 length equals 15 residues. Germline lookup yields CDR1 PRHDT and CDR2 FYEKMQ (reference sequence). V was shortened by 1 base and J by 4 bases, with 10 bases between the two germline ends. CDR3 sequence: CASSLEGDATGELFF. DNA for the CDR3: TGTGCCAGCAGCTTAGAGGGGGACGCCACCGGGGAGCTGTTTTTT. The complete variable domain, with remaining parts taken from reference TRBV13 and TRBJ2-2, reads AAGVIQSPRHLIKEKRETATLKCYPIPRHDTVYWYQQGPGQDPQFLISFYEKMQSDKGSIPDRFSAQQFSDYHSELNMSSLELGDSALYFCASSLEGDATGELFFGEGSRLTVL.

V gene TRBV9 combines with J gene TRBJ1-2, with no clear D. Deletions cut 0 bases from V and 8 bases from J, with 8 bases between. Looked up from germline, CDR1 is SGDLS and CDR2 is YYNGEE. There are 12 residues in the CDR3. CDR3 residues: CASSVGPVGYTF. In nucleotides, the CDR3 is TGTGCCAGCAGCGTAGGCCCGGTCGGCTACACCTTC.

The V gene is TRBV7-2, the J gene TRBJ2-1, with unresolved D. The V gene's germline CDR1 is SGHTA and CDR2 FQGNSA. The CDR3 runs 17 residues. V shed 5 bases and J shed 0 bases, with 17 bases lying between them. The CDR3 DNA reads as TGTGCCAGCAGCCATAGCACAGACCATAGCTCCTACAATGAGCAGTTCTTC. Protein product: CASSHSTDHSSYNEQFF.

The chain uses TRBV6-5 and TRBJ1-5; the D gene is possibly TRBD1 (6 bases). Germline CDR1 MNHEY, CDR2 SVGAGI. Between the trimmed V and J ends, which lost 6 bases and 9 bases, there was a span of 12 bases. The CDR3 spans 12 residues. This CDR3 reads CASSAGEGPQHF. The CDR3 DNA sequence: TGTGCCAGCAGCGCAGGGGAAGGGCCCCAGCATTTT.

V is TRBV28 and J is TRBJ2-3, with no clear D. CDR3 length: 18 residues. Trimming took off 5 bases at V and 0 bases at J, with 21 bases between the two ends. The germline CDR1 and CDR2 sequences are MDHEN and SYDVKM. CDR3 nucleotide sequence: TGTGCCAGCAGTCTCCCACCGGGCTGGCGGAGTAGCACAGATACGCAGTATTTT. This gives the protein CASSLPPGWRSSTDTQYF.

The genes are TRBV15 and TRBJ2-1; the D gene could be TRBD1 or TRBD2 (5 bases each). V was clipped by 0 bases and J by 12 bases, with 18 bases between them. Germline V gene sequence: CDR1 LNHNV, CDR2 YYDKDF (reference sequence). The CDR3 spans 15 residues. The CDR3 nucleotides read TGTGCCACCAGCAGAGAACGGGCGAGGGGCCCCCGGCAGTTCTTC. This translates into CATSRERARGPRQFF.

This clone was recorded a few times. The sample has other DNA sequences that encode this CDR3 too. This CDR3 is CASSQEGSNQPQHF. For the CDR3, the DNA is TGCGCCAGCAGCCAAGAAGGGAGCAATCAGCCCCAGCATTTT. This chain connects TRBV4-1 to TRBJ1-5; no clear D gene. Germline V gene lookup returns CDR1 MGHRA and CDR2 YSYEKL. This CDR3 region has 14 residues. V was clipped by 0 bases and J by 1 base, with 4 bases between them.

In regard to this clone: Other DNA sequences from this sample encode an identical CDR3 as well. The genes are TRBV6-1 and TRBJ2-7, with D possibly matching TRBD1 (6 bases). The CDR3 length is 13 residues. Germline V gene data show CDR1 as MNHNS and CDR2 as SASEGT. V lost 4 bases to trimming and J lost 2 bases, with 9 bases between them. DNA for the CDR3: TGTGCCAGCAGTGTGGACAGAGCCTACGAGCAGTACTTC. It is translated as CASSVDRAYEQYF.

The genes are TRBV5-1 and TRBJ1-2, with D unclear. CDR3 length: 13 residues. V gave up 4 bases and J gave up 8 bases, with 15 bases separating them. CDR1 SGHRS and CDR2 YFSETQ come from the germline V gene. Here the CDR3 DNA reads TGCGCCAGCAGCCCCCGGTGGTATTTCGGCTACACCTTC. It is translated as CASSPRWYFGYTF. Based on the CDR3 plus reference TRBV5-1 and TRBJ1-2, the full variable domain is KAGVTQTPRYLIKTRGQQVTLSCSPISGHRSVSWYQQTPGQGLQFLFEYFSETQRNKGNFPGRFSGRQFSNSRSEMNVSTLELGDSALYLCASSPRWYFGYTFGSGTRLTVV.

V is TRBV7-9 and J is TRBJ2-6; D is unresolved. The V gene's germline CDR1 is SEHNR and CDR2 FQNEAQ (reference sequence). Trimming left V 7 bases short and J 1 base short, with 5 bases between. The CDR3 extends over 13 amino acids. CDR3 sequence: CASTFSGANVLTF. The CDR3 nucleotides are TGTGCCAGCACTTTTTCTGGGGCCAACGTCCTGACTTTC.

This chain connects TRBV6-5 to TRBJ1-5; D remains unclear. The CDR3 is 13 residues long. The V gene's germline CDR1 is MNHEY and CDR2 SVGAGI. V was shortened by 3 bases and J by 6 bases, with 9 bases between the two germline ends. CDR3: CASSYSSGQPQHF. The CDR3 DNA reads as TGTGCCAGCAGTTATTCGAGTGGTCAGCCCCAGCATTTT.

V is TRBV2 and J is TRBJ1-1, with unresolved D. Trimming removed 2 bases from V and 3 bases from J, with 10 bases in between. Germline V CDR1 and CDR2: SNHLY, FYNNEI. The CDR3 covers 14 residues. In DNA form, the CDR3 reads TGTGCCAGCAGTGAAATAGGTGGGTACACTGAAGCTTTCTTT. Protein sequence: CASSEIGGYTEAFF.

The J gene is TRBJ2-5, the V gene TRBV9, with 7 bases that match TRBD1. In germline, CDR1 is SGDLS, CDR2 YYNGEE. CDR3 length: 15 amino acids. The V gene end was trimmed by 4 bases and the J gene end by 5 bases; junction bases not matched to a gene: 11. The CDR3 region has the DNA TGTGCCAGCAGCACCCAGACAGGGTCGGTCGAGACCCAGTACTTC. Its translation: CASSTQTGSVETQYF.

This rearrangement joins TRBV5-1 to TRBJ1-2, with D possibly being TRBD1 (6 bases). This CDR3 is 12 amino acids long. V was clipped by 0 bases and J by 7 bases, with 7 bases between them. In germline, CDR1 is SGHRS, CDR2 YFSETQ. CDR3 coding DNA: TGCGCCAGCAGCTTGGGGACAGCTGGCTACACCTTC. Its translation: CASSLGTAGYTF.